The rows below give T cell receptor beta chains drawn from one sample of a study of control samples from healthy donors and cancer patients. Data came from immunoSEQ multiplex PCR; TCRdb stores just in-frame clones and leaves some out. The repertoire includes more than 85,000 clones, around 85% of them detected once, and around 40% sits in the top ten. The source material was PBMCs. These receptors came from a man aged 65-85 years with lung cancer. The CDR3 runs from the conserved cysteine through the conserved F or W. Each record gives: D gene, clone size, V gene, J gene, CDR3 protein, CDR3 DNA. D genes are given only for firm matches. The size field is filled for only some rows; it gives once, few, many or a size class.

NA	once	TRBV6-6	TRBJ1-2	CASGTPGGYGYTF	TGTGCCAGCGGGACACCGGGCGGCTATGGCTACACCTTC
TRBD2	NA	TRBV7-8	TRBJ2-2	CASSTAGTSGITGELFF	TGTGCCAGCAGCACCGCCGGGACTAGCGGTATCACCGGGGAGCTGTTTTTT
NA	NA	TRBV18	TRBJ1-2	CASSLAGSAGYTF	TGTGCCAGCTCACTGGCAGGGTCCGCTGGCTACACCTTC
NA	NA	TRBV12-3/TRBV12-4	TRBJ2-7	CASSPQRYEQYF	TGTGCCAGCAGCCCACAGCGCTACGAGCAGTACTTC
TRBD1	NA	TRBV18	TRBJ1-4	CASSPDRGEKLFF	TGTGCCAGCTCACCAGACAGGGGGGAAAAACTGTTTTTT
NA	NA	TRBV9	TRBJ1-1	CASSVAVGMNTEAFF	TGTGCCAGCAGCGTAGCCGTGGGAATGAACACTGAAGCTTTCTTT
NA	NA	TRBV3-1/TRBV3-2	TRBJ1-1	CASSRYLDTEAFF	TGTGCCAGCAGCAGATATTTGGACACTGAAGCTTTCTTT
TRBD2	NA	TRBV9	TRBJ2-2	CASSAGLFPGELFF	TGTGCCAGCAGCGCGGGACTATTTCCCGGGGAGCTGTTTTTT
NA	NA	TRBV19	TRBJ1-6	CASSPTGTPGSPLHF	TGTGCCAGTAGCCCTACCGGGACACCGGGTTCACCCCTCCACTTT
NA	few	TRBV23-1	TRBJ1-2	CASSQSMADNFGGYTF	TGCGCCAGCAGTCAATCGATGGCGGACAACTTTGGCGGCTACACCTTC
NA	NA	TRBV5-1	TRBJ2-6	CASSLEDSGANVLTF	TGCGCCAGCAGCTTGGAAGACTCTGGGGCCAACGTCCTGACTTTC
TRBD1	NA	TRBV19	TRBJ1-1	CASKDRPNTEAFF	TGTGCCAGTAAGGACAGGCCGAACACTGAAGCTTTCTTT
NA	NA	TRBV7-9	TRBJ2-2	CASSSLAWAYLGGELFF	TGTGCCAGCAGCTCGCTAGCATGGGCCTACTTGGGCGGGGAGCTGTTTTTT
NA	NA	TRBV15	TRBJ2-1	CATSRVDGNEQFF	TGTGCCACCAGCAGAGTAGACGGTAATGAGCAGTTCTTC
NA	NA	TRBV9	TRBJ1-5	CASSRGSNQPQHF	TGTGCCAGCAGCAGGGGGAGCAATCAGCCCCAGCATTTT
NA	once	TRBV19	TRBJ2-2	CASSIETRNTGELFF	TGTGCCAGTAGTATAGAGACTAGAAACACCGGGGAGCTGTTTTTT
TRBD1	few	TRBV29-1	TRBJ2-1	CSVGTGSEQFF	TGCAGCGTGGGGACAGGGAGCGAGCAGTTCTTC
NA	NA	TRBV3-1/TRBV3-2	TRBJ1-3	CASSKSGTSSSGNTIYF	TGTGCCAGCAGCAAGTCCGGGACGTCCAGCTCTGGAAACACCATATATTTT
NA	NA	TRBV14	TRBJ1-1	CASSPLAGVNTEAFF	TGTGCCAGCAGCCCGTTAGCAGGGGTGAACACTGAAGCTTTCTTT
NA	NA	TRBV23-1	TRBJ1-1	CASSQSRGRRVLGAEAFF	TGCGCCAGCAGTCAATCCCGGGGGCGCCGGGTATTAGGGGCTGAAGCTTTCTTT
NA	NA	TRBV10-2	TRBJ1-2	CASSEPRGRGFYGYTF	TGCGCCAGCAGTGAGCCCAGGGGAAGGGGCTTCTATGGCTACACCTTC
NA	NA	TRBV30	TRBJ2-2	CAWGPGELFF	TGTGCCTGGGGACCCGGGGAGCTGTTTTTT
NA	NA	TRBV19	TRBJ2-3	CASMYGQGLGTDTQYF	TGTGCCAGTATGTACGGGCAGGGCCTTGGCACAGATACGCAGTATTTT
TRBD1	NA	TRBV7-9	TRBJ1-2	CTSSFGTGVNGYTF	TGTACCAGCAGCTTTGGGACAGGGGTAAATGGCTACACCTTC
TRBD2	few	TRBV29-1	TRBJ2-7	CSVRLATYEQYF	TGCAGCGTTCGACTAGCAACCTACGAGCAGTACTTC
TRBD2	NA	TRBV7-7	TRBJ2-1	CASGPGLAGVHEQFF	TGTGCTAGCGGCCCGGGACTAGCGGGGGTCCATGAGCAGTTCTTC